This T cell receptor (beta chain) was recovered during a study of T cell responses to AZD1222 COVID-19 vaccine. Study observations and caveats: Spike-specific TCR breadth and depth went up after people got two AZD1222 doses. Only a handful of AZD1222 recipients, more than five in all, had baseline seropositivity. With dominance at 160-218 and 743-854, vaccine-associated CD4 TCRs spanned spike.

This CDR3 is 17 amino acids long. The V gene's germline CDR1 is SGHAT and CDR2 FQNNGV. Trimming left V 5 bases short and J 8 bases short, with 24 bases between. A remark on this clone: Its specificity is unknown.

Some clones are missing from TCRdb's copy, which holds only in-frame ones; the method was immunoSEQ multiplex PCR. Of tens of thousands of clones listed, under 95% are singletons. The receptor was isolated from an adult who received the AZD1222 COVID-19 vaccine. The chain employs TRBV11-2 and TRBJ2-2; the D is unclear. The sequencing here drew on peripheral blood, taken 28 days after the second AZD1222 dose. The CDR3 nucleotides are TGTGCCAGCAGCCCCGCTCCATCAAGCGCTCGAAGGGGGGAGCTGTTTTTT. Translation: CASSPAPSSARRGELFF. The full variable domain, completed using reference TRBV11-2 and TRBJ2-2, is EAGVAQSPRYKIIEKRQSVAFWCNPISGHATLYWYQQILGQGPKLLIQFQNNGVVDDSQLPKDRFSAERLKGVDSTLKIQPAKLEDSAVYLCASSPAPSSARRGELFFGEGSRLTVL.